These 3 T cell receptor beta chains share one sample of origin, sequenced in a study of blood T cells in healthy people across ages. Together with a sample-barcoded 5' primer, a J-beta primer mix was included in a second PCR lasting about 7 to 11 cycles. TCRdb fed the 5' RACE reads into MiXCR, producing one record per CDR3 protein. The sample holds 600,000 or so distinct CDR3 sequences, 25% to 30% seen once. The sample taken for sequencing was blood. These receptors were taken from an elderly woman in good health.

This clonotype was observed at least ten times. The genes are TRBV11-1 and TRBJ2-1, with 8 bases matching TRBD1. Losses at the gene ends were 6 bases for V and 9 bases for J; bases not matched to a gene: 7. CDR3 length equals 13 residues. Germline CDR1 is SGHAT and CDR2 is FQDESV (reference sequence). The CDR3 nucleotides read TGTGCCAGCAGACCCCGGACAGGGCGTGAGCAGTTCTTC. This translates into CASRPRTGREQFF.

Many counts were recorded for this clonotype. The rearrangement links TRBV11-2 to TRBJ2-1, with 14 bases that match TRBD2. The CDR3 extends over 20 amino acids. V shed 3 bases and J 4 bases; nucleotides not matched to a gene: 14. CDR1 is SGHAT and CDR2 is FQNNGV in the germline V gene. The CDR3 coding sequence is TGTGCCAGCAGCTTCCGAGGGGGACTAGCGGGGGCCGGCGGATACAATGAGCAGTTCTTC. Protein sequence: CASSFRGGLAGAGGYNEQFF.

On this clonotype itself: A read error is possible here, since a much larger clone lies one base away. The gene calls are TRBV9 and TRBJ2-3; 10 positions match TRBD2. V was clipped by 2 bases and J by 4 bases; unmatched bases: 16. This CDR3 contains 19 residues. Looked up from germline, CDR1 is SGDLS and CDR2 is YYNGEE. In DNA form, the CDR3 reads TGTGCCAGCAGCGTCGTCGGGCTAGCGGGGGCCGCTAGCGCAGATACGCAGTATTTT. This translates into CASSVVGLAGAASADTQYF.